The 2 T cell receptor beta chains reported below all come from one sample, sequenced in a study of T-cell reconstitution after alpha-beta-depleted transplantation in children. This sample's TCRbeta library carried unique molecular identifier barcodes. One entry per CDR3 protein results from TCRdb running MiXCR on the PCR reads. Among about 580,000 distinct CDR3 sequences listed, 23% were seen once. The sample consisted of PBMCs, mostly from graft donor cells, taken 360 days after TCRalphabeta/CD19-depleted stem cell transplant. These receptors were taken from a boy in the first two years of life who had a stem cell transplant for acute myeloid leukemia, so the T cells may come from the graft donor.

This clonotype was counted between two and nine times. Here the CDR3 DNA reads TGTGCCAGCAGCCCCCCAGATTTCTACGAGCAGTACTTC. This encodes CASSPPDFYEQYF. This chain joins TRBV9 and TRBJ2-7; D is unresolved. The germline V and J ends were trimmed by 4 bases and 3 bases, with 11 bases remaining between them. The CDR3 has 13 residues. From germline, CDR1 is SGDLS and CDR2 YYNGEE.

Only one count was recorded for this clonotype. This chain uses TRBV4-2 with TRBJ2-1; D might be TRBD1 (6 bases). The CDR3 totals 17 residues. Deletions cut 0 bases from V and 4 bases from J, with 16 bases between. Germline CDR1 LGHNA, CDR2 YNFKEQ. The CDR3: CASSQDPNRVVYNEQFF. CDR3 sequence (DNA): TGTGCCAGCAGCCAAGATCCCAACAGGGTAGTTTACAATGAGCAGTTCTTC.